Each of the 21 T cell receptor beta chains below was sequenced from the same sample in a study of beta chain features in type 1 diabetes. TCRB transcripts that were expressed got sequenced, as all of the isolated RNA had been reverse transcribed. Generated by immunoSEQ multiplex PCR, the TCRdb table keeps only in-frame clones and is missing some. The profile shows under 450,000 clones, around 14% of them singletons. The specimen was naive CD4+ T cells from blood. These receptors all stem from a man younger than 45 in good health.

V is TRBV15 and J is TRBJ2-1; D perhaps matches TRBD1 (5 bases). CDR1 LNHNV and CDR2 YYDKDF come from the germline V gene (reference sequence). The CDR3 is 13 amino acids. The V gene lost 4 bases and the J gene lost 9 bases, with 13 bases spanning the gap. The CDR3 sequence: CATSNPPGSEQFF. For the CDR3, the DNA is TGTGCCACCAGCAATCCCCCAGGGTCTGAGCAGTTCTTC.

The chain combines TRBV4-3 with TRBJ1-2; TRBD1 matches 7 bases. Germline V lookup: CDR1 LGHNA, CDR2 YSLEER. This CDR3 contains 13 residues. Unmatched junction bases numbered 7, after V lost 5 bases and J lost 7 bases. As DNA, the CDR3 is TGCGCCAGCAGCTCTACAGGGGACGGTGGCTACACCTTC. It yields the protein CASSSTGDGGYTF.

The chain joins TRBV6-1 to TRBJ2-5; no clear D gene. Germline V gene sequence: CDR1 MNHNS, CDR2 SASEGT. There are 12 residues in the CDR3. Trimming shortened V by 4 bases and J by 2 bases, and 5 bases separated the two germline ends. CDR3 nucleotides: TGTGCCAGCAGTGTTCAGCAAGAGACCCAGTACTTC. Protein sequence: CASSVQQETQYF.

V gene TRBV5-4 combines with J gene TRBJ2-1; 11 bases line up with TRBD2. Germline V lookup: CDR1 SGHNT, CDR2 YYREEE (reference sequence). CDR3 length: 15 residues. With V trimmed by 5 bases and J by 9 bases, 10 bases remained unmatched. CDR3 in amino acids: CASRRTSGGVREQFF. In DNA, the CDR3 is TGTGCCAGCAGACGAACTAGCGGGGGCGTTCGTGAGCAGTTCTTC.

This clone was counted only a few times. V gene TRBV7-9 combines with J gene TRBJ1-1; the D is unclear. The CDR3 length is 12 residues. The V end was cut by 0 bases, the J end by 5 bases, with 4 bases between. Germline V gene sequence: CDR1 SEHNR, CDR2 FQNEAQ (reference sequence). CDR3 sequence reads: CASSLAETEAFF. CDR3 in DNA: TGTGCCAGCAGCTTAGCTGAGACTGAAGCTTTCTTT. The variable domain in full, completed from reference TRBV7-9 and TRBJ1-1, reads DTGVSQNPRHKITKRGQNVTFRCDPISEHNRLYWYRQTLGQGPEFLTYFQNEAQLEKSRLLSDRFSAERPKGSFSTLEIQRTEQGDSAMYLCASSLAETEAFFGQGTRLTVV.

This rearrangement joins TRBV29-1 to TRBJ1-1, with no clear D. The CDR3 is 13 residues long. Looked up from germline, CDR1 is SQVTM and CDR2 is ANQGSEA. Trimming shortened V by 1 base and J by 3 bases, and 9 bases separated the two germline ends. CDR3 coding DNA: TGCAGCGTTGAAGGCCTGGGTTACACTGAAGCTTTCTTT. Protein sequence: CSVEGLGYTEAFF.

The chain employs TRBV7-3 and TRBJ2-1; no reliable D call. The CDR3 runs 17 residues. Germline V gene lookup returns CDR1 SGHTA and CDR2 FQGTGA. V was pared by 5 bases and J by 0 bases, with 17 bases between. The CDR3 DNA reads as TGTGCCAGCAGCCGAGACCTCCGGTACTACTCCTACAATGAGCAGTTCTTC. Translated, it gives CASSRDLRYYSYNEQFF.

The chain recombines TRBV19 with TRBJ2-7; 8 bases map to TRBD1. Germline-derived CDR1 and CDR2 are LNHDA and SQIVND (reference sequence). The CDR3 is made up of 16 amino acids. J lost 0 bases, V lost 3 bases, and 7 bases had no gene match. CDR3 in DNA: TGTGCCAGTAGTATGGTTCCGGGACAGGTCTCCTACGAGCAGTACTTC. The encoded protein is CASSMVPGQVSYEQYF.

The rearrangement links TRBV4-3 to TRBJ2-3, with 8 bases matching TRBD2. J gave up 2 bases and V 4 bases, and 5 bases lay outside the gene matches. This CDR3 spans 15 amino acids. Germline CDR1 and CDR2: LGHNA and YSLEER. CDR3 residues: CASSRTGGYTDTQYF. CDR3 bases: TGCGCCAGCAGCCGCACGGGAGGGTACACAGATACGCAGTATTTT.

V is TRBV20-1 and J is TRBJ1-4; D might be TRBD1 (5 bases). Germline V gene data show CDR1 as DFQATT and CDR2 as SNEGSKA (reference sequence). The CDR3 is made up of 10 amino acids. CDR3 loop: CSVGGEKLFF. In DNA form, the CDR3 reads TGCAGCGTCGGGGGTGAAAAACTGTTTTTT.

This clone was observed a single time. The gene calls are TRBV5-1 and TRBJ2-5; perhaps TRBD1 as D (5 bases). CDR3 length: 15 residues. V was trimmed by 0 bases and J by 1 base, leaving 10 bases between them. CDR1 and CDR2 from the germline V gene are SGHRS and YFSETQ. The CDR3 DNA reads as TGCGCCAGCAGCTTGGATCAGGGTGGCCAAGAGACCCAGTACTTC. Translating it yields CASSLDQGGQETQYF.

The chain combines TRBV7-9 with TRBJ1-2; D may be TRBD1 (5 bases). The germline V gene has CDR1 SEHNR and CDR2 FQNEAQ (reference sequence). V lost 5 bases, J lost 1 base, and 17 bases lay in between. The CDR3 extends over 16 amino acids. CDR3 in amino acids: CASSTPRGPNNYGYTF. The DNA for the CDR3 is TGTGCCAGCAGCACCCCTAGGGGACCCAATAACTATGGCTACACCTTC.

This clone was recorded at least ten times. The rearrangement links TRBV23-1 to TRBJ2-7, with a possible D match to TRBD1 (5 bases). TRBV23-1 counts as an open reading frame of uncertain function. The CDR3 is made up of 14 amino acids. Trimming took off 7 bases at V and 2 bases at J, with 15 bases between the two ends. The CDR3 DNA is TGCGCCAGCATTACCGGACATTCGGCCTACGAGCAGTACGTC. Protein: CASITGHSAYEQYV.

This clone was seen more than once but under ten times. The chain couples TRBV29-1 to TRBJ1-5; 7 nucleotides match TRBD1. This CDR3 has 13 residues. Germline V CDR1 and CDR2: SQVTM, ANQGSEA. The V segment lost 4 bases and the J segment 7 bases; nucleotides outside the gene matches: 7. Here the CDR3 DNA reads TGCAGCGTTGGAGAGGGGGCAGGGCAGCCCCAGCATTTT. Translation: CSVGEGAGQPQHF. The variable domain in full, with the rest retrieved from reference TRBV29-1 and TRBJ1-5, is SAVISQKPSRDICQRGTSLTIQCQVDSQVTMMFWYRQQPGQSLTLIATANQGSEATYESGFVIDKFPISRPNLTFSTLTVSNMSPEDSSIYLCSVGEGAGQPQHFGDGTRLSIL.

J is TRBJ2-5 and V is TRBV11-3; TRBD2 agrees at 12 bases. The CDR3 runs 15 residues. V lost 5 bases and J lost 5; bases outside the gene matches: 6. Per germline, CDR1 SGHNT and CDR2 YENEEA. The CDR3, as DNA: TGTGCCAGCAGCCCAGGACTAGCGGGGTGGGAGACCCAGTACTTC. It yields the protein CASSPGLAGWETQYF.

This clone was picked up a small number of times. V gene TRBV7-6 combines with J gene TRBJ2-3; 7 bases agree with TRBD1. CDR1 and CDR2 (germline): SGHVS, FNYEAQ. V shed 5 bases, J shed 2 bases, and the junction held 10 bases outside the gene matches. This CDR3 spans 16 amino acids. CDR3: CASSVRYRGNTDTQYF. CDR3 bases: TGTGCCAGCAGCGTACGGTACAGGGGAAACACAGATACGCAGTATTTT.

This sequence joins TRBV29-1 and TRBJ1-3; D uncertain. CDR1 and CDR2 from the germline V gene are SQVTM and ANQGSEA. The CDR3 loop spans 11 amino acids. V dropped 6 bases and J dropped 8 bases, with 11 bases sitting between them. The CDR3 nucleotides are TGCAGCGTCATCCACCCGGACACCATATATTTT. This gives the protein CSVIHPDTIYF.

This clone was seen a handful of times. This chain joins TRBV5-6 and TRBJ2-1; D gene ambiguous. The V gene's germline CDR1 is SGHDT and CDR2 YYEEEE. This CDR3 contains 14 residues. Trimming stripped 2 bases from V and 0 bases from J, with 6 bases between. The DNA of the CDR3 is TGTGCCAGCAGCTTCCTTAGCTCCTACAATGAGCAGTTCTTC. Translated, it gives CASSFLSSYNEQFF. The full variable domain, rest sourced from reference TRBV5-6 and TRBJ2-1, is DAGVTQSPTHLIKTRGQQVTLRCSPKSGHDTVSWYQQALGQGPQFIFQYYEEEERQRGNFPDRFSGHQFPNYSSELNVNALLLGDSALYLCASSFLSSYNEQFFGPGTRLTVL.

This clone was detected a few times. The chain links TRBV18 to TRBJ2-2; D unclear. Trimming removed 1 base at V and 7 bases at J, with 10 bases between. CDR1 KGHSH and CDR2 LQKENI come from the germline V gene. The CDR3 runs to 14 residues. CDR3 DNA: TGTGCCAGCTCACCACAGGATAGTGGCGGGGAGCTGTTTTTT. As protein: CASSPQDSGGELFF.

The rearrangement uses TRBV30 and TRBJ1-2; D not resolved. V lost 2 bases and J lost 6, with 13 bases in between. Per the germline V gene, CDR1 is GTSNPN and CDR2 is SVGIG (reference sequence). CDR3 length: 13 residues. In DNA, the CDR3 is TGTGCCTGGAGTTCCCCGGGGATACATGGCTACACCTTC. It codes for CAWSSPGIHGYTF.

Written as DNA, the CDR3 is TGTGCCAGCTCACCACTCGCGGGAGACTACGAGCAGTACTTC. Translating gives CASSPLAGDYEQYF. This chain uses TRBV18 with TRBJ2-7; TRBD2 agrees at 7 bases. The J segment lost 3 bases and the V segment lost 1 base, leaving 3 bases of the junction unmatched. The CDR3 spans 14 residues. CDR1 KGHSH and CDR2 LQKENI come from the germline V gene.